These 20 T cell receptor beta chains were sequenced from one sample in a study of Ad26.COV2.S vaccination and SARS-CoV-2 variants. TCRdb keeps only in-frame clones here, not all; method: immunoSEQ multiplex PCR. The repertoire includes over 350,000 clones, approximately 90% of them detected once, and more than 3% sits in the top ten. The treatment is: around 19 received Ad26.COV2.S at low or high dose, single or two shots; roughly five received placebo; per-sample allocation not given. Samples came from day 63 after the first vaccine or placebo injection. The starting material was peripheral blood, obtained in a trial of Ad26.COV2.S vaccine versus placebo. The receptors shown here come from a person between 18 and 65 years old who received the Ad26.COV2.S COVID-19 vaccine or a placebo.

V usage is TRBV2 and J usage is TRBJ1-5, with D perhaps TRBD1 (5 bases). Trimming cost V 8 bases and J 6 bases, with 14 bases left between them. This CDR3 region has 13 residues. The germline V gene has CDR1 SNHLY and CDR2 FYNNEI. In DNA form, the CDR3 reads TGTGCCAGCGGCGGGGGGTTGGGTCAGCCCCAGCATTTT. Encoded protein: CASGGGLGQPQHF.

The chain recombines TRBV3-1 (or the pseudogene TRBV3-2) with TRBJ1-2; D is unclear. The CDR3 consists of 16 residues. The V end lost 2 bases, the J end lost 4 bases, and 17 bases lay between the germline ends. Germline CDR1 is LGHDT and CDR2 is YNNKEL (reference sequence). For the CDR3, the DNA is TGTGCCAGCAGCCAAAAATCGGGAGGGCTCCCCTATGGCTACACCTTC. It is translated as CASSQKSGGLPYGYTF.

V usage is TRBV10-1 and J usage is TRBJ2-1; TRBD1 matches at 11 bases. Germline trimming cut 3 bases from V and 1 base from J; bases unmatched to any gene: 2. The germline V gene has CDR1 WNHNN and CDR2 SYGVQD (reference sequence). CDR3 length: 16 amino acids. DNA of the CDR3: TGCGCCAGCAGTGACGGGACAGGGGGGTCCTACAATGAGCAGTTCTTC. Protein sequence: CASSDGTGGSYNEQFF.

The genes are TRBV4-1 and TRBJ2-7; D might be TRBD1 (5 bases). Germline V lookup: CDR1 MGHRA, CDR2 YSYEKL. This CDR3 is built from 13 residues. Between the trimmed V and J ends, which lost 0 bases and 9 bases, there was a span of 12 bases. CDR3 loop: CASSQEYRRGQYF. DNA of the CDR3: TGCGCCAGCAGCCAAGAGTATCGAAGGGGGCAGTACTTC.

The chain joins TRBV20-1 to TRBJ1-4; 8 nucleotides match TRBD1. The CDR3 has 17 amino acids. V shed 3 bases, J shed 8 bases, and the junction held 17 bases outside the gene matches. Germline lookup yields CDR1 DFQATT and CDR2 SNEGSKA (reference sequence). The CDR3 is CSASRRTGWGSEEKLFF. CDR3 bases: TGCAGTGCTAGTCGGCGGACAGGGTGGGGATCGGAAGAAAAACTGTTTTTT.

This clone appeared many times. The chain links TRBV5-6 to TRBJ1-2, with 8 nucleotides matching TRBD1. From germline, CDR1 is SGHDT and CDR2 YYEEEE. The length of the CDR3 is 14 residues. The V segment lost 0 bases and the J segment 6 bases; nucleotides outside the gene matches: 4. The CDR3 DNA is TGTGCCAGCAGCTTGGCCACAGGGGGTAATGGCTACACCTTC. Its translation is CASSLATGGNGYTF.

This rearrangement joins TRBV19 to TRBJ1-4; no clear D gene. Germline V CDR1 and CDR2: LNHDA, SQIVND (reference sequence). V was pared by 10 bases and J by 4 bases, with 16 bases between. The CDR3 runs 14 residues. For the CDR3, the DNA is TGTGCCATCATCGTAAGTCGGGTTAATGAAAAACTGTTTTTT. This translates into CAIIVSRVNEKLFF.

The V and J genes are TRBV18 and TRBJ1-1; TRBD1 is a possible D gene (6 bases). Deletions cut 5 bases from V and 1 base from J, with 14 bases between. The V gene's germline CDR1 is KGHSH and CDR2 LQKENI. The CDR3 length is 15 residues. The CDR3 region has the DNA TGTGCCAGCTCAAGACAGGAGGCGGGGAACACTGAAGCTTTCTTT. Translating gives CASSRQEAGNTEAFF.

CDR3 protein: CASSPNRGVRTEAFF. The CDR3 DNA follows: TGTGCCAGCAGCCCCAACAGGGGGGTGCGCACTGAAGCTTTCTTT. V usage is TRBV5-5 and J usage is TRBJ1-1; 8 nucleotides match TRBD1. Per germline, CDR1 SGHKS and CDR2 YYEKEE (reference sequence). CDR3 size: 15 residues. After removal of 4 bases from V and 4 bases from J, the junction contained 9 bases not matched to a gene. Combining the CDR3 with reference TRBV5-5 and TRBJ1-1 gives the whole variable domain DAGVTQSPTHLIKTRGQQVTLRCSPISGHKSVSWYQQVLGQGPQFIFQYYEKEERGRGNFPDRFSARQFPNYSSELNVNALLLGDSALYLCASSPNRGVRTEAFFGQGTRLTVV.

This chain joins TRBV5-1 and TRBJ1-1; perhaps TRBD1 as D (5 bases). Per germline, CDR1 SGHRS and CDR2 YFSETQ. The ends were cut back, 1 base at V and 0 bases at J, with 10 bases in the middle. The CDR3 is 15 amino acids. The CDR3 here is CASSLSSGLNTEAFF. Written as DNA, the CDR3 is TGCGCCAGCAGCTTGTCTTCGGGGCTGAACACTGAAGCTTTCTTT.

The rearrangement joins TRBV10-3 to TRBJ2-5; the match to TRBD2 covers 14 bases. Germline CDR1 and CDR2: ENHRY and SYGVKD. This CDR3 has 14 residues. V dropped 6 bases and J dropped 3; count of bases not matched to a gene: 0. This CDR3 is CAIRTSGGEETQYF. In DNA, the CDR3 is TGTGCCATCAGGACTAGCGGGGGGGAAGAGACCCAGTACTTC.

The rearrangement uses TRBV19 and TRBJ2-7, with D perhaps matching TRBD1 (7 bases). This CDR3 is 16 amino acids long. Per germline, CDR1 LNHDA and CDR2 SQIVND (reference sequence). The V end was cut by 6 bases, the J end by 2 bases, with 20 bases between. The DNA of the CDR3 is TGTGCCAGTAGCTTGACGGGCGGGACAGAGACCTACGAGCAGTACTTC. It codes for CASSLTGGTETYEQYF.

J is TRBJ1-1 and V is TRBV2; D perhaps matches TRBD1 (6 bases). From germline, CDR1 is SNHLY and CDR2 FYNNEI. V shed 8 bases and J shed 3 bases, with 13 bases lying between them. The CDR3 consists of 13 residues. The CDR3 is CASAPGQYTEAFF. The CDR3 DNA reads as TGTGCCAGCGCTCCGGGACAATACACTGAAGCTTTCTTT. The complete variable domain, with remaining parts taken from reference TRBV2 and TRBJ1-1, reads EPEVTQTPSHQVTQMGQEVILRCVPISNHLYFYWYRQILGQKVEFLVSFYNNEISEKSEIFDDQFSVERPDGSNFTLKIRSTKLEDSAMYFCASAPGQYTEAFFGQGTRLTVV.

The gene calls are TRBV7-9 and TRBJ1-1; 8 bases agree with TRBD1. CDR1 is SEHNR, CDR2 FQNEAQ, per germline (reference sequence). The V segment lost 5 bases and the J segment 1 base; nucleotides outside the gene matches: 3. The CDR3 spans 14 residues. CDR3 amino acids: CASSVDRGNTEAFF. CDR3 coding DNA: TGTGCCAGCAGCGTCGACAGGGGGAACACTGAAGCTTTCTTT.

The CDR3 is CASSPSLAEETQYF. CDR3 nucleotides: TGCGCCAGCAGCCCGTCCCTAGCGGAAGAGACCCAGTACTTC. The J gene is TRBJ2-5, the V gene TRBV4-1; 7 bases match TRBD2. Trimming took 4 bases from V and 3 from J; bases not matched to a gene: 5. Germline V gene sequence: CDR1 MGHRA, CDR2 YSYEKL. There are 14 residues in the CDR3.

The V gene is TRBV19, the J gene TRBJ1-2; the D is unclear. V was shortened by 6 bases and J by 9 bases, with 8 bases between the two germline ends. This CDR3 comprises 10 residues. The germline V gene has CDR1 LNHDA and CDR2 SQIVND (reference sequence). The CDR3 coding sequence is TGTGCCAGTAGACTAGTACGCTACACCTTC. Translation: CASRLVRYTF. Variable domain in full (rest from reference TRBV19 and TRBJ1-2): DGGITQSPKYLFRKEGQNVTLSCEQNLNHDAMYWYRQDPGQGLRLIYYSQIVNDFQKGDIAEGYSVSREKKESFPLTVTSAQKNPTAFYLCASRLVRYTFGSGTRLTVV.

Here the CDR3 DNA reads TGTGCCAGCAGCCCCCGGGGCGGCGGACTCAATGAGCAGTTCTTC. Translation gives CASSPRGGGLNEQFF. The chain links TRBV7-9 to TRBJ2-1; D could derive from TRBD1 or TRBD2 (5 bases each). This CDR3 has 15 residues. Looked up from germline, CDR1 is SEHNR and CDR2 is FQNEAQ (reference sequence). V shed 5 bases and J shed 6 bases, with 17 bases lying between them.

The gene calls are TRBV11-2 and TRBJ1-1, with TRBD1 identical over 8 bases. The CDR3 covers 14 residues. Losses at the gene ends were 1 base for V and 4 bases for J; bases not matched to a gene: 2. Per the germline V gene, CDR1 is SGHAT and CDR2 is FQNNGV. DNA for the CDR3: TGTGCCAGCAGCTTAGGGACAGGGTTCACTGAAGCTTTCTTT. This translates into CASSLGTGFTEAFF.

This sequence joins TRBV10-2 and TRBJ1-2, with D possibly TRBD1 on 6 matching bases. The CDR3 extends over 16 amino acids. Deletions cut 3 bases from V and 4 bases from J, with 18 bases between. From germline, CDR1 is WSHSY and CDR2 SAAADI. Here the CDR3 reads CASSDPQGRTGYGYTF. The DNA of the CDR3 is TGCGCCAGCAGTGACCCTCAGGGGAGGACGGGCTATGGCTACACCTTC.

This sequence joins TRBV29-1 and TRBJ2-2; no definite D call. CDR1 is SQVTM, CDR2 ANQGSEA, per germline. The V end was cut by 5 bases, the J end by 2 bases, with 9 bases between. The CDR3 runs to 13 residues. In DNA, the CDR3 is TGCAGCGTTACCCCACAAAACACCGGGGAGCTGTTTTTT. It codes for CSVTPQNTGELFF.